The 23 T cell receptor beta chains below come from one sample, sequenced in a study of cytomegalovirus exposure and HLA in healthy donors. A multiplex PCR was run with 60 Vbeta primers and 13 Jbeta primers. Generated by immunoSEQ multiplex PCR, the TCRdb table keeps only in-frame clones and is missing some. In the table there are roughly 80,000 clones, 70% to 85% of which are singletons. Source material: PBMCs. All receptors derive from a woman aged 40 to 50 in good health and CMV-seronegative.

This clone has a handful of counts. The chain recombines TRBV11-1 with TRBJ2-7, with 7 bases that match TRBD2. The CDR3 has 12 residues. Looked up from germline, CDR1 is SGHAT and CDR2 is FQDESV (reference sequence). V lost 8 bases and J lost 2; bases outside the gene matches: 3. The CDR3 sequence is CASRGGTYEQYF. CDR3 bases: TGTGCCAGCCGCGGGGGTACCTACGAGCAGTACTTC.

The chain couples TRBV29-1 to TRBJ1-4, with TRBD1 as a possible D gene (6 bases). Germline lookup yields CDR1 SQVTM and CDR2 ANQGSEA. Between the trimmed V and J ends, which lost 4 bases and 0 bases, there was a span of 15 bases. CDR3 length equals 16 residues. The CDR3 sequence: CSVGDNGLTTNEKLFF. DNA of the CDR3: TGCAGCGTTGGGGACAACGGGCTAACAACTAATGAAAAACTGTTTTTT.

A single count supports this clone. V usage is TRBV30 and J usage is TRBJ2-1; no clear D. CDR1 and CDR2 (germline): GTSNPN, SVGIG (reference sequence). The CDR3 runs to 16 residues. V was shortened by 3 bases and J by 7 bases, with 22 bases between the two germline ends. This chain's CDR3 is CAWSLITLMYGNEQFF. In DNA, the CDR3 is TGTGCCTGGAGCCTAATCACCTTGATGTACGGGAATGAGCAGTTCTTC.

The chain has TRBV7-3 and TRBJ2-3; 7 bases agree with TRBD1. The germline V gene has CDR1 SGHTA and CDR2 FQGTGA. This CDR3 comprises 15 residues. Trimming removed 2 bases from V and 5 bases from J; junction bases left unmatched: 7. This chain's CDR3 is CASSLDDRVGDTQYF. CDR3 coding DNA: TGTGCCAGCAGCTTAGATGACAGGGTGGGAGATACGCAGTATTTT. Variable domain in full (rest from reference TRBV7-3 and TRBJ2-3): GAGVSQTPSNKVTEKGKYVELRCDPISGHTALYWYRQSLGQGPEFLIYFQGTGAADDSGLPNDRFFAVRPEGSVSTLKIQRTERGDSAVYLCASSLDDRVGDTQYFGPGTRLTVL.

The chain carries TRBV2 and TRBJ2-2; possibly TRBD2 for D (5 bases). V shed 2 bases and J shed 4 bases, with 8 bases lying between them. Germline V gene data show CDR1 as SNHLY and CDR2 as FYNNEI. CDR3 size: 14 residues. The CDR3 coding sequence is TGTGCCAGCAGTGAATTAGGGAGCACCGGGGAGCTGTTTTTT. It encodes CASSELGSTGELFF.

The chain has TRBV6-4 and TRBJ2-3; 8 bases fit TRBD2. V was clipped by 5 bases and J by 0 bases; unmatched bases: 4. Germline V gene lookup returns CDR1 MRHNA and CDR2 SNTAGT. The CDR3 has 15 amino acids. The CDR3, as DNA: TGTGCCAGCAGTACCGTAGCGGGGAGCACAGATACGCAGTATTTT. Amino acids: CASSTVAGSTDTQYF.

This chain uses TRBV7-2 with TRBJ2-7; TRBD1 matches at 8 bases. V trimming: 1 base; J trimming: 3 bases; junction bases outside the gene matches: 5. Germline values: CDR1 SGHTA, CDR2 FQGNSA. The CDR3 runs 15 residues. The chain's CDR3 is CASSLVLGTGYEQYF. The CDR3 DNA reads as TGTGCCAGCAGCTTAGTCCTCGGGACAGGCTACGAGCAGTACTTC.

The chain couples TRBV7-2 to TRBJ2-5; D may be TRBD2 (5 bases). V lost 3 bases and J lost 1, with 9 bases in between. The CDR3 runs 14 residues. The germline V gene encodes CDR1 SGHTA and CDR2 FQGNSA. CDR3: CASSLASSQETQYF. In nucleotides, the CDR3 is TGTGCCAGCAGCTTGGCTAGCTCCCAAGAGACCCAGTACTTC.

CDR3 in DNA: TGTGCCATACAGGGGAACGGCAATCAGCCCCAGCATTTT. This translates into CAIQGNGNQPQHF. V gene TRBV15 combines with J gene TRBJ1-5; TRBD1 aligns across 7 bases. V lost 10 bases to trimming and J lost 2 bases; unmatched junction nucleotides: 5. The CDR3 totals 13 residues. Germline V gives CDR1 LNHNV, CDR2 YYDKDF (reference sequence).

V and J are TRBV9 and TRBJ2-3; 11 bases align to TRBD2. The germline gives CDR1 SGDLS, CDR2 YYNGEE. With V trimmed by 0 bases and J by 2 bases, 14 bases remained unmatched. This CDR3 region has 20 residues. The CDR3 DNA reads TGTGCCAGCAGCGTAGTAGCCCCCACCCGACTAGCGGGGCACACAGATACGCAGTATTTT. This translates into CASSVVAPTRLAGHTDTQYF.

The rearrangement joins TRBV7-8 to TRBJ1-1; tentative D call: TRBD1 (6 bases). The CDR3 is 12 residues long. The germline V gene encodes CDR1 SGHVS and CDR2 FQNEAQ. V was clipped by 5 bases and J by 5 bases, with 9 bases between them. CDR3 in amino acids: CASSPQGTEAFF. CDR3 DNA: TGTGCCAGCAGCCCCCAGGGGACTGAAGCTTTCTTT. The full variable domain, rest sourced from reference TRBV7-8 and TRBJ1-1, is GAGVSQSPRYKVAKRGQDVALRCDPISGHVSLFWYQQALGQGPEFLTYFQNEAQLDKSGLPSDRFFAERPEGSVSTLKIQRTQQEDSAVYLCASSPQGTEAFFGQGTRLTVV.

The rearrangement uses TRBV27 and TRBJ2-3; a possible D gene is TRBD2 (6 bases). Germline CDR1 reads MNHEY; CDR2 reads SMNVEV (reference sequence). The V and J ends lost 6 bases and 2 bases respectively, with 12 bases between them. CDR3 length: 14 amino acids. The CDR3 DNA reads as TGTGCCAGCAGCCCCTGGGGGGTCACAGATACGCAGTATTTT. Translated, it gives CASSPWGVTDTQYF.

The chain is built from TRBV30 and TRBJ1-6, with 7 bases matching TRBD1. Trimming took 4 bases from V and 7 from J; bases not matched to a gene: 7. Germline-derived CDR1 and CDR2 are GTSNPN and SVGIG (reference sequence). This CDR3 is 14 amino acids long. The CDR3 spells CAWIPGQINSPLHF. CDR3 nucleotides: TGTGCCTGGATCCCGGGACAGATAAATTCACCCCTCCACTTT.

The rearrangement joins TRBV6-4 to TRBJ1-1; D might be TRBD1 (6 bases). The length of the CDR3 is 16 residues. Germline CDR1 reads MRHNA; CDR2 reads SNTAGT. V was cut by 6 bases and J by 4 bases, with 21 bases left in between. CDR3 in DNA: TGTGCCAGCAGCTACAGGGAAGGGGCAGAGAGCACTGAAGCTTTCTTT. Translated, it gives CASSYREGAESTEAFF.

The J gene is TRBJ1-5, the V gene TRBV25-1; no clear D gene. The CDR3 is made up of 18 amino acids. CDR1 MGHDK and CDR2 SYGVNS come from the germline V gene. Deletions cut 1 base from V and 0 bases from J, with 16 bases between. Here the CDR3 DNA reads TGTGCCAGCAGTGAATTTCAGAATACCCGTTATAGCAATCAGCCCCAGCATTTT. Translated: CASSEFQNTRYSNQPQHF.

This clone was picked up a small number of times. The chain carries TRBV4-3 and TRBJ2-7; TRBD1 matches at 9 bases. The length of the CDR3 is 16 residues. Per germline, CDR1 LGHNA and CDR2 YSLEER. With 0 bases clipped from V and 5 bases from J, the junction kept 8 bases outside the gene matches. The CDR3 DNA sequence: TGCGCCAGCAGCCAAGAATCCTGGGGACAGGGCCACGAGCAGTACTTC. Its protein is CASSQESWGQGHEQYF.

V and J are TRBV20-1 and TRBJ2-1; D ambiguous. CDR1 and CDR2 from the germline V gene are DFQATT and SNEGSKA (reference sequence). Trimming removed 3 bases at V and 9 bases at J, with 9 bases between. The CDR3 sequence is 11 residues long. CDR3 sequence: CSASFRGEQFF. For the CDR3, the DNA is TGCAGTGCTAGTTTCCGAGGTGAGCAGTTCTTC.

In its sample, this clone was seen a few times. The chain carries TRBV6-4 and TRBJ2-3; 7 bases line up with TRBD2. Germline assignment: CDR1 MRHNA and CDR2 SNTAGT. The CDR3 covers 14 residues. The V and J ends lost 4 bases and 4 bases, in that order; junction bases with no gene match: 5. Here the CDR3 DNA reads TGTGCCAGCAGTGCGGGACTAAGTGCAGATACGCAGTATTTT. Translated, it gives CASSAGLSADTQYF.

The V and J genes are TRBV29-1 and TRBJ2-1; 8 bases fit TRBD1. CDR3 length: 13 amino acids. V shed 2 bases and J 7 bases; nucleotides not matched to a gene: 4. Germline CDR1 and CDR2: SQVTM and ANQGSEA. CDR3 in amino acids: CSVEPGQGNEQFF. CDR3 DNA: TGCAGCGTTGAACCCGGACAGGGTAATGAGCAGTTCTTC.

J is TRBJ2-5 and V is TRBV7-6, with TRBD2 matching over 8 bases. V was clipped by 2 bases and J by 3 bases; unmatched bases: 8. The CDR3 has 16 amino acids. Germline assignment: CDR1 SGHVS and CDR2 FNYEAQ. The CDR3 here is CASSLPAGGVEETQYF. The DNA of the CDR3 is TGTGCCAGCAGCTTACCGGCGGGAGGAGTGGAAGAGACCCAGTACTTC.

The rearrangement joins TRBV7-9 to TRBJ1-1; TRBD1 aligns across 10 bases. CDR1 and CDR2 from the germline V gene are SEHNR and FQNEAQ (reference sequence). With 5 bases clipped from V and 6 bases from J, the junction kept 6 bases outside the gene matches. This CDR3 comprises 14 residues. CDR3 DNA sequence: TGTGCCAGCAGCCCGGGACAGGGGAGGTCTGAAGCTTTCTTT. Amino acids: CASSPGQGRSEAFF.

The V gene is TRBV6-5, the J gene TRBJ2-1; tentatively, D is TRBD1 (5 bases). CDR3 length equals 13 residues. V was shortened by 0 bases and J by 7 bases, with 7 bases between the two germline ends. Per the germline V gene, CDR1 is MNHEY and CDR2 is SVGAGI. DNA for the CDR3: TGTGCCAGCAGTTACTCCGACAGTAATGAGCAGTTCTTC. Translation: CASSYSDSNEQFF.

This chain links TRBV5-6 with TRBJ2-7; TRBD2 aligns across 7 bases. V lost 2 bases and J lost 3; bases outside the gene matches: 2. The germline V gene encodes CDR1 SGHDT and CDR2 YYEEEE. The CDR3 has 13 amino acids. CDR3 in amino acids: CASSFWGGYEQYF. CDR3 nucleotide sequence: TGTGCCAGCAGCTTCTGGGGGGGCTACGAGCAGTACTTC. Drawing the rest from reference TRBV5-6 and TRBJ2-7, the complete variable domain is DAGVTQSPTHLIKTRGQQVTLRCSPKSGHDTVSWYQQALGQGPQFIFQYYEEEERQRGNFPDRFSGHQFPNYSSELNVNALLLGDSALYLCASSFWGGYEQYFGPGTRLTVT.